This T cell receptor (beta chain) was sequenced in a study of cytomegalovirus exposure and HLA in healthy donors. Notes on the study in general: Across donors, sequencing depth was assumed by presence/absence analyses to be roughly uniform. It emerged from a later analysis that several of the most significant clusters appeared to be linked to common viral pathogens. Relative to the 666-donor mean, N-insertions were reportedly fewer in an Asian-associated ancestry cluster in a later analysis.

Trimming shortened V by 7 bases and J by 5 bases, and 14 bases separated the two germline ends. The CDR3 totals 13 residues. Germline loops: CDR1 ENHRY, CDR2 SYGVKD. Remarks on this clone: Its matching antigen is unknown.

The PCR used 60 Vbeta and 13 Jbeta primers. The protocol was immunoSEQ multiplex PCR, while the TCRdb copy is restricted to in-frame clones and leaves out a portion. The sample lists over 200,000 clones, almost 80% seen once, with less than 2% in the top ten. This receptor was identified in a male donor in good health and CMV-seronegative. The sample comprised PBMCs. The chain links TRBV10-3 to TRBJ2-5; tentative D call: TRBD2 (7 bases). CDR3 residues: CAIKGEGHETQYF. CDR3 nucleotides: TGTGCCATCAAGGGGGAGGGCCACGAGACCCAGTACTTC.